This TCR beta chain is from a study of T-cell reconstitution after alpha-beta-depleted transplantation in children. Preparation of the TCRbeta library was carried out with unique molecular identifiers. Using its own MiXCR run on the PCR reads, TCRdb lists one record per CDR3 protein. The table includes almost 600,000 distinct CDR3 sequences, over 25% detected once. There are 14 residues in the CDR3. V was trimmed by 5 bases and J by 8 bases, leaving 18 bases between them. Germline CDR1 is SGHTA and CDR2 is FQGTGA. The chain employs TRBV7-3 and TRBJ1-2; TRBD1 might be the D (5 bases). The source was PBMCs, collected before TCRalphabeta/CD19-depleted stem cell transplant. The TCR originated in a boy less than two years old with Wiskott-Aldrich syndrome, due to receive a stem cell transplant. The chain's CDR3 is CASSPSRESGGYTF. The DNA for the CDR3 is TGTGCCAGCAGCCCCTCCAGGGAATCTGGCGGCTACACCTTC. Combining the CDR3 with reference TRBV7-3 and TRBJ1-2 gives the whole variable domain GAGVSQTPSNKVTEKGKYVELRCDPISGHTALYWYRQSLGQGPEFLIYFQGTGAADDSGLPNDRFFAVRPEGSVSTLKIQRTERGDSAVYLCASSPSRESGGYTFGSGTRLTVV.